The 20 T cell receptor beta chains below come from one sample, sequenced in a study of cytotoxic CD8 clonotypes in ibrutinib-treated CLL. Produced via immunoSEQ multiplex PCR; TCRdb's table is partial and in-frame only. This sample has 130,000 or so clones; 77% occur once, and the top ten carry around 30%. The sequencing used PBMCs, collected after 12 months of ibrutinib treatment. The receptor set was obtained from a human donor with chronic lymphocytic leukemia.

The CDR3 DNA sequence: TGTGCCAGCAGCTCACAGGGGGCCCATGAAAAACTGTTTTTT. Protein product: CASSSQGAHEKLFF. The rearrangement uses TRBV5-8 and TRBJ1-4; 9 bases are shared with TRBD1. J was trimmed by 6 bases and V by 3 bases; bases with no gene match: 3. Per germline, CDR1 SGHTS and CDR2 YDEGEE. This CDR3 contains 14 residues.

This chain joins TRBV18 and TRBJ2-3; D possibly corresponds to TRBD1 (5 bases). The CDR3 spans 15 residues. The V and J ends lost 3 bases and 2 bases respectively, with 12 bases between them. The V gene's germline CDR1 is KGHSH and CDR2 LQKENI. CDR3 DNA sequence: TGTGCCAGCTCACCTACAAGACAGAACACAGATACGCAGTATTTT. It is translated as CASSPTRQNTDTQYF.

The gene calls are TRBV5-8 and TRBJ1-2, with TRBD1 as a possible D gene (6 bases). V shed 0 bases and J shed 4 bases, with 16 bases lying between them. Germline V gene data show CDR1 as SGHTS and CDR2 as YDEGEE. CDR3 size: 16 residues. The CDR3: CASSLVGGADSYGYTF. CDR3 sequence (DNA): TGTGCCAGCAGCTTGGTTGGGGGGGCGGACAGCTATGGCTACACCTTC. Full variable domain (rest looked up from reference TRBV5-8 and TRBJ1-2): EAGVTQSPTHLIKTRGQQATLRCSPISGHTSVYWYQQALGLGLQFLLWYDEGEERNRGNFPPRFSGRQFPNYSSELNVNALELEDSALYLCASSLVGGADSYGYTFGSGTRLTVV.

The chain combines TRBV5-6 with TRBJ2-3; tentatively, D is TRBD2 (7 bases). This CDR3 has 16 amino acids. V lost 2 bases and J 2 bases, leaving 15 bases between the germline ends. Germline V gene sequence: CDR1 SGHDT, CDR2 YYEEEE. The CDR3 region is CASSLTGRGHTDTQYF. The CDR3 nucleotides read TGTGCCAGCAGCTTAACAGGGAGGGGACACACAGATACGCAGTATTTT. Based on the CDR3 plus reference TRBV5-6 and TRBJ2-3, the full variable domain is DAGVTQSPTHLIKTRGQQVTLRCSPKSGHDTVSWYQQALGQGPQFIFQYYEEEERQRGNFPDRFSGHQFPNYSSELNVNALLLGDSALYLCASSLTGRGHTDTQYFGPGTRLTVL.

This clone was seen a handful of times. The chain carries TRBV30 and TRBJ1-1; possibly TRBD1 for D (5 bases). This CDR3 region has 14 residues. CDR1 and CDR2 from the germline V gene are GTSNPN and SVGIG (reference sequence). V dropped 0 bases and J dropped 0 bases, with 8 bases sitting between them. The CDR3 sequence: CAWSVGGVNTEAFF. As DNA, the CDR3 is TGTGCCTGGAGTGTGGGGGGGGTGAACACTGAAGCTTTCTTT.

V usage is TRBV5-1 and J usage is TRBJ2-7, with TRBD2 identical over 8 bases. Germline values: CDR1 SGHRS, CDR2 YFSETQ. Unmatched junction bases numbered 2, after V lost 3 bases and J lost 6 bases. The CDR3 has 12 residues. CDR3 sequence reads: CASSSGGGEQYF. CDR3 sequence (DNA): TGCGCCAGCAGCTCCGGGGGGGGCGAGCAGTACTTC.

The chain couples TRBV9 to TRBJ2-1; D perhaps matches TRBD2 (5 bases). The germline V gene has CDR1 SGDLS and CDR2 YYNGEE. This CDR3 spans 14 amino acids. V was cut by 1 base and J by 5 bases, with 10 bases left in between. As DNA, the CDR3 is TGTGCCAGCAGCGTAAGCGGCCCTGACAATGAGCAGTTCTTC. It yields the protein CASSVSGPDNEQFF.

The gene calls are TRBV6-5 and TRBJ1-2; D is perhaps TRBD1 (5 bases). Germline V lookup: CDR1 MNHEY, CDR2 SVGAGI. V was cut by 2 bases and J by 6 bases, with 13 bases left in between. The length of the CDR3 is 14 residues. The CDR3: CASSYHSAGDGYTF. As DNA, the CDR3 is TGTGCCAGCAGTTACCACAGTGCGGGGGATGGCTACACCTTC.

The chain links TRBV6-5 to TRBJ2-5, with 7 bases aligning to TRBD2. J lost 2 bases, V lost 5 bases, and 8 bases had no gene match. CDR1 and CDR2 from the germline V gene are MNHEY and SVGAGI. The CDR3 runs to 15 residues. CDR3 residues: CASSHGGTSQETQYF. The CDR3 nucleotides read TGTGCCAGCAGTCACGGGGGGACTTCGCAAGAGACCCAGTACTTC.

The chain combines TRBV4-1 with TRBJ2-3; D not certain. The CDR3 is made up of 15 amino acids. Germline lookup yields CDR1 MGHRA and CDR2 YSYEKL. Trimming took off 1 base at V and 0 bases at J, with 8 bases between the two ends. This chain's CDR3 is CASSQAAGSTDTQYF. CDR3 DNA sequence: TGCGCCAGCAGCCAAGCAGCAGGAAGCACAGATACGCAGTATTTT.

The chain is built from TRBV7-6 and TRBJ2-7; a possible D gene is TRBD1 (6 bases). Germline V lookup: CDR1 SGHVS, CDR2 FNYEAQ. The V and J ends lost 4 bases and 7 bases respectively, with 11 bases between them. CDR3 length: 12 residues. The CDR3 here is CASSYTGTEQYF. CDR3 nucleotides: TGTGCCAGCAGCTACACCGGGACAGAGCAGTACTTC.

In DNA form, the CDR3 reads TGTGCCAGCAGCTACCGGGACCGTGCCTACGAGCAGTACTTC. This gives the protein CASSYRDRAYEQYF. J is TRBJ2-7 and V is TRBV7-8, with D perhaps TRBD1 or TRBD2 (5 bases each). CDR1 SGHVS and CDR2 FQNEAQ come from the germline V gene. The CDR3 covers 14 residues. V was cut by 4 bases and J by 2 bases, with 12 bases left in between.

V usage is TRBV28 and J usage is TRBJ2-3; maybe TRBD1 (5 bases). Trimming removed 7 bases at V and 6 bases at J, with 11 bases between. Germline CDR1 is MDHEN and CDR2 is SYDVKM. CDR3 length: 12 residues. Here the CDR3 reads CASKTGWDTQYF. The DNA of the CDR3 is TGTGCCAGCAAAACAGGTTGGGATACGCAGTATTTT.

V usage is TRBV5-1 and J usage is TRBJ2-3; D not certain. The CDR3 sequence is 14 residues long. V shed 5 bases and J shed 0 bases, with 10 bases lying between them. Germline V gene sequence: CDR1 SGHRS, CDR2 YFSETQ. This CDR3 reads CASSRSISTDTQYF. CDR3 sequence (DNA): TGCGCCAGCAGTCGTAGTATCAGCACAGATACGCAGTATTTT.

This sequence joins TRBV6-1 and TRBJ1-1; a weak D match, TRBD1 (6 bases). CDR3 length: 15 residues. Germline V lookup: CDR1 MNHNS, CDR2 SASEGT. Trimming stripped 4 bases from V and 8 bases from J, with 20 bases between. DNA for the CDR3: TGTGCCAGCAGTGGGAAAAAACAGGGAACGGGCGAAGCTTTCTTT. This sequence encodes CASSGKKQGTGEAFF.

DNA for the CDR3: TGTGCCATCAGTGACAAGTGGTCAGCGGGGGCCTACGAGCAGTACTTC. Protein sequence: CAISDKWSAGAYEQYF. This chain uses TRBV10-3 with TRBJ2-7; TRBD2 matches at 8 bases. The germline CDR1 and CDR2 sequences are ENHRY and SYGVKD. This CDR3 contains 16 residues. V dropped 3 bases and J dropped 2; count of bases not matched to a gene: 9.

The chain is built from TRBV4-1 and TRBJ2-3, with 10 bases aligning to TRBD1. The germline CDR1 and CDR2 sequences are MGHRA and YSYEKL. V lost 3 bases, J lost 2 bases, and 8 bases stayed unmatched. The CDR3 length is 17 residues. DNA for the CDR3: TGCGCCAGCAGCCACTTACCGGGACAGGGGATCACAGATACGCAGTATTTT. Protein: CASSHLPGQGITDTQYF.

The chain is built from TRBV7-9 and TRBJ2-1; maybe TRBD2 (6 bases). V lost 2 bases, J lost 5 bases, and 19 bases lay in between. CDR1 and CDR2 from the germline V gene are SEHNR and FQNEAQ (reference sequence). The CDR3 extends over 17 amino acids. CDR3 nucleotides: TGTGCCAGCAGCTTAAGAGGTCGGACTACCAGCGACAATGAGCAGTTCTTC. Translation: CASSLRGRTTSDNEQFF.

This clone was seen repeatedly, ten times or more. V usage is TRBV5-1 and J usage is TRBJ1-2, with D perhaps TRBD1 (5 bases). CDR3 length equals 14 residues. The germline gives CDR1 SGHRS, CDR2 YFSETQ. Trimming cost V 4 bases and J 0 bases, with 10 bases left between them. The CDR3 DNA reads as TGCGCCAGCAGCGGTGGGGGTTCTAACTATGGCTACACCTTC. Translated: CASSGGGSNYGYTF.

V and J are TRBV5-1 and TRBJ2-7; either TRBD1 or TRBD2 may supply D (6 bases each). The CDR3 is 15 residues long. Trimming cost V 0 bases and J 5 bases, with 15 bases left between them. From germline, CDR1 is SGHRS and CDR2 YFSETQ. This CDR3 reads CASSLAGQGRNEQYF. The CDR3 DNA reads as TGCGCCAGCAGCTTGGCCGGGCAGGGGAGGAACGAGCAGTACTTC.